This TCR beta chain stems from a study of T cells in lung cancer brain metastases. This clone was seen once. The antigen remains undetermined. Other DNA sequences in this sample translate to the same CDR3. This CDR3 is 14 amino acids long. V lost 2 bases to trimming and J lost 2 bases, with 11 bases between them. The germline V gene has CDR1 SGHTS and CDR2 YDEGEE. Each sample used about 2–5 ug genomic DNA, matched between paired samples. Libraries were prepared by immunoSEQ multiplex PCR; TCRdb keeps only in-frame clonotypes and omits some of them. The table has thousands of clones, 80% to 95% seen once; the top ten hold 4.8%. Study-level points and caveats: DNA fragmentation in FFPE samples may have prevented full retrieval of the infiltrating T cell repertoire. Compared with paired primaries, brain metastases showed fewer unique productive clones (around 1,500 versus 4,400).

This rearrangement joins TRBV5-8 to TRBJ2-7; D may match TRBD1 or TRBD2 (5 bases each). This clonotype was sampled from a woman in her thirties with non-small cell lung cancer. The sequencing input was tumor tissue from the primary lung tumor. The CDR3 loop reads CASSFRDGAYEQYF. Here the CDR3 DNA reads TGTGCCAGCAGCTTCCGGGACGGAGCCTACGAGCAGTACTTC.